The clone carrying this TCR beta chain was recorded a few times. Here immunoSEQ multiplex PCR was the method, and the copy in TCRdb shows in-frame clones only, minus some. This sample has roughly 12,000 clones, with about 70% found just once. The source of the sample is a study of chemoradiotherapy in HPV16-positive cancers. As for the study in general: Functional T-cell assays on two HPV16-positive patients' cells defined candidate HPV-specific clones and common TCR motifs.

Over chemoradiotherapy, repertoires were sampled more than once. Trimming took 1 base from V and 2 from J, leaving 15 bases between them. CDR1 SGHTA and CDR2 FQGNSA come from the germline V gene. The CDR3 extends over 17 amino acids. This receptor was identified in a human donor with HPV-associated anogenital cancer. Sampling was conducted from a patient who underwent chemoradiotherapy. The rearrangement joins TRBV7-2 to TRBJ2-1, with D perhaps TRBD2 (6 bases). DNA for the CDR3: TGTGCCAGCAGCTTAGGGTCCTTGCGGGGTACCTACAATGAGCAGTTCTTC. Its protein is CASSLGSLRGTYNEQFF.